One and the same sample provided the 30 T cell receptor beta chains below, sequenced in a study of blood T cell repertoires in COVID-19. Libraries were prepared by immunoSEQ multiplex PCR; TCRdb keeps only in-frame clonotypes and omits some of them. The sample shows 220,000 or so clones, roughly 86% of them seen only once. Sample: peripheral blood. The origin of the receptors is a woman aged 50 to 60 with COVID-19, enrolled during active disease.

The chain combines TRBV5-6 with TRBJ2-1, with D maybe TRBD1 (5 bases). This CDR3 comprises 19 residues. V was cut by 0 bases and J by 4 bases, with 23 bases left in between. The germline CDR1 and CDR2 sequences are SGHDT and YYEEEE. The CDR3 loop reads CASSLVGRVISLLYNEQFF. CDR3 nucleotides: TGTGCCAGCAGCTTGGTGGGCAGGGTGATTTCTCTCCTATACAATGAGCAGTTCTTC.

V and J are TRBV6-6 and TRBJ1-1; D gene uncertain. Germline V lookup: CDR1 MNHNY, CDR2 SVGAGI (reference sequence). Trimming left V 2 bases short and J 2 bases short, with 9 bases between. This CDR3 spans 14 amino acids. The CDR3 DNA reads TGTGCCAGCAGTTACCAAGAGCCAAACACTGAAGCTTTCTTT. This gives the protein CASSYQEPNTEAFF.

This clone is a singleton in its sample. V and J are TRBV2 and TRBJ1-4; D is possibly TRBD1 (5 bases). Looked up from germline, CDR1 is SNHLY and CDR2 is FYNNEI. Between the trimmed V and J ends, which lost 3 bases and 0 bases, there was a span of 5 bases. This CDR3 has 14 amino acids. The CDR3 sequence is CASSDRATNEKLFF. DNA for the CDR3: TGTGCCAGCAGTGACAGGGCAACTAATGAAAAACTGTTTTTT.

The V call is TRBV5-5, the J call TRBJ2-7; 9 bases line up with TRBD1. The CDR3 covers 15 residues. The junction had 8 bases not matched to a gene; V was cut back by 2 bases and J by 5 bases. Germline V lookup: CDR1 SGHKS, CDR2 YYEKEE (reference sequence). The CDR3 bases are TGTGCCAGCAGCTTCCTGGGGACAGGGAGCCACGAGCAGTACTTC. It specifies CASSFLGTGSHEQYF.

This clone was seen more than once but under ten times. V is TRBV5-1 and J is TRBJ1-2; tentatively, D is TRBD1 (5 bases). Per the germline V gene, CDR1 is SGHRS and CDR2 is YFSETQ. V dropped 0 bases and J dropped 6 bases, with 12 bases sitting between them. The CDR3 sequence is 14 residues long. The CDR3 nucleotides read TGCGCCAGCAGCTTGGCCACCACAGGACATGGCTACACCTTC. Translation gives CASSLATTGHGYTF.

This chain joins TRBV19 and TRBJ2-2; possible D gene TRBD2, 6 bases. Germline V gene lookup returns CDR1 LNHDA and CDR2 SQIVND (reference sequence). The CDR3 contains 16 residues. V was shortened by 5 bases and J by 4 bases, with 17 bases between the two germline ends. The CDR3 DNA reads TGTGCCAGTAGTCAACGGAGGGTCAGTTCCACCGGGGAGCTGTTTTTT. This encodes CASSQRRVSSTGELFF.

The J gene is TRBJ1-4, the V gene TRBV9, with D perhaps matching TRBD1 (5 bases). The germline gives CDR1 SGDLS, CDR2 YYNGEE. The ends were cut back, 0 bases at V and 5 bases at J, with 14 bases in the middle. This CDR3 spans 16 amino acids. In DNA form, the CDR3 reads TGTGCCAGCAGCGTAGGAAGTACGGGGGGGAATGAAAAACTGTTTTTT. Translating gives CASSVGSTGGNEKLFF.

This sequence joins TRBV4-2 and TRBJ2-6; a weak D match, TRBD2 (5 bases). The CDR3 has 17 amino acids. Germline CDR1 is LGHNA and CDR2 is YNFKEQ. V was cut by 0 bases and J by 0 bases, with 9 bases left in between. The CDR3 sequence: CASSQDRRDSGANVLTF. Written as DNA, the CDR3 is TGTGCCAGCAGCCAAGATCGCCGGGACTCTGGGGCCAACGTCCTGACTTTC.

This chain joins TRBV10-3 and TRBJ2-3; TRBD1 matches at 7 bases. The CDR3 runs 14 residues. V shed 6 bases, J shed 6 bases, and the junction held 9 bases outside the gene matches. Germline V lookup: CDR1 ENHRY, CDR2 SYGVKD. As DNA, the CDR3 is TGTGCCATCAGCCCAGGGGGTCGCGTGGATACGCAGTATTTT. This codes for CAISPGGRVDTQYF.

The rearrangement joins TRBV27 to TRBJ1-4; no clear D. CDR1 MNHEY and CDR2 SMNVEV come from the germline V gene (reference sequence). The CDR3 is made up of 12 amino acids. V lost 6 bases and J 8 bases, leaving 10 bases between the germline ends. In nucleotides, the CDR3 is TGTGCCAGCAGGACGGAGGGAGAAAAACTGTTTTTT. Amino acids: CASRTEGEKLFF.

The V call is TRBV19, the J call TRBJ2-1; TRBD2 agrees at 10 bases. Germline CDR1 and CDR2: LNHDA and SQIVND (reference sequence). V was pared by 5 bases and J by 1 base, with 5 bases of the junction left unmatched. The CDR3 has 16 amino acids. CDR3 sequence reads: CASSHLAGASYNEQFF. In DNA form, the CDR3 reads TGTGCCAGTAGTCACCTAGCGGGGGCTTCCTACAATGAGCAGTTCTTC.

The CDR3 DNA is TGTGCCAGCAGCCCACGGGGGGGCCCCTACTATGGCTACACCTTC. It yields the protein CASSPRGGPYYGYTF. The J gene is TRBJ1-2, the V gene TRBV7-3; a possible D gene is TRBD1 (6 bases). CDR1 SGHTA and CDR2 FQGTGA come from the germline V gene. The CDR3 has 15 amino acids. Trimming took 5 bases from V and 3 from J, leaving 16 bases between them.

The chain combines TRBV5-1 with TRBJ2-2, with D possibly TRBD1 on 7 matching bases. V lost 5 bases and J 0 bases, leaving 17 bases between the germline ends. The germline CDR1 and CDR2 sequences are SGHRS and YFSETQ. This CDR3 region has 17 residues. This chain's CDR3 is CASSREAGGTNTGELFF. The CDR3 DNA reads as TGCGCCAGCAGTAGGGAGGCAGGGGGTACGAACACCGGGGAGCTGTTTTTT. The whole variable domain, filled in from reference TRBV5-1 and TRBJ2-2, reads KAGVTQTPRYLIKTRGQQVTLSCSPISGHRSVSWYQQTPGQGLQFLFEYFSETQRNKGNFPGRFSGRQFSNSRSEMNVSTLELGDSALYLCASSREAGGTNTGELFFGEGSRLTVL.

This chain links TRBV4-3 with TRBJ2-2; tentative D call: TRBD2 (6 bases). The V gene lost 4 bases and the J gene lost 5 bases, with 14 bases spanning the gap. Per germline, CDR1 LGHNA and CDR2 YSLEER. This CDR3 comprises 15 residues. This chain's CDR3 is CASSRLGTGTGELFF. The CDR3 DNA is TGCGCCAGCAGCCGCCTAGGGACTGGTACCGGGGAGCTGTTTTTT.

This clone was seen only once. The chain carries TRBV7-8 and TRBJ2-7; 9 bases line up with TRBD1. Losses at the gene ends were 3 bases for V and 2 bases for J; bases not matched to a gene: 5. The CDR3 has 15 residues. Germline-derived CDR1 and CDR2 are SGHVS and FQNEAQ. CDR3 bases: TGTGCCAGCAGCTTGGGACAGGGAGGCACCTACGAGCAGTACTTC. This codes for CASSLGQGGTYEQYF.

A single count supports this clone. CDR3 protein: CASSLQGVVETQYF. CDR3 DNA: TGTGCCAGCAGCTTACAGGGGGTGGTAGAGACCCAGTACTTC. The gene calls are TRBV11-2 and TRBJ2-5; TRBD1 aligns across 7 bases. With V trimmed by 2 bases and J by 4 bases, 4 bases remained unmatched. CDR1 and CDR2 (germline): SGHAT, FQNNGV. The CDR3 runs 14 residues. The entire variable domain, with the rest obtained from reference TRBV11-2 and TRBJ2-5, is as follows: EAGVAQSPRYKIIEKRQSVAFWCNPISGHATLYWYQQILGQGPKLLIQFQNNGVVDDSQLPKDRFSAERLKGVDSTLKIQPAKLEDSAVYLCASSLQGVVETQYFGPGTRLLVL.

This chain joins TRBV27 and TRBJ1-6; tentative D call: TRBD1 (5 bases). Trimming removed 4 bases from V and 8 bases from J, with 21 bases in between. Germline CDR1 is MNHEY and CDR2 is SMNVEV (reference sequence). The CDR3 runs 17 residues. The CDR3 DNA is TGTGCCAGCAGTTCCGAACCTCTCAGGGTGAGGCATTCACCCCTCCACTTT. Translating it yields CASSSEPLRVRHSPLHF.

This chain uses TRBV2 with TRBJ1-6, with 7 bases identical to TRBD1. Germline loops: CDR1 SNHLY, CDR2 FYNNEI. The CDR3 runs 16 residues. Losses at the gene ends were 6 bases for V and 8 bases for J; bases not matched to a gene: 13. The CDR3 region has the DNA TGTGCCAGCAGAGTTATACTACAGGGGATTCATTCACCCCTCCACTTT. Translated: CASRVILQGIHSPLHF.

The chain recombines TRBV10-1 with TRBJ2-3; 7 bases map to TRBD2. V dropped 4 bases and J dropped 0; count of bases not matched to a gene: 4. Germline loops: CDR1 WNHNN, CDR2 SYGVQD (reference sequence). The CDR3 is made up of 15 amino acids. This CDR3 reads CASSGGRGSTDTQYF. CDR3 in DNA: TGCGCCAGCAGTGGAGGGCGGGGGAGCACAGATACGCAGTATTTT.

The chain links TRBV5-4 to TRBJ1-6; TRBD1 agrees at 7 bases. Looked up from germline, CDR1 is SGHNT and CDR2 is YYREEE (reference sequence). The junction had 6 bases not matched to a gene; V was cut back by 0 bases and J by 9 bases. This CDR3 has 15 amino acids. The CDR3 coding sequence is TGTGCCAGCAGCTTGGGGAGACAGGGCGGTTCACCCCTCCACTTT. Translating it yields CASSLGRQGGSPLHF. The full variable domain, rest sourced from reference TRBV5-4 and TRBJ1-6, is ETGVTQSPTHLIKTRGQQVTLRCSSQSGHNTVSWYQQALGQGPQFIFQYYREEENGRGNFPPRFSGLQFPNYSSELNVNALELDDSALYLCASSLGRQGGSPLHFGNGTRLTVT.

J is TRBJ2-1 and V is TRBV5-1; 7 positions match TRBD1. After removal of 4 bases from V and 6 bases from J, the junction contained 1 base not matched to a gene. Germline V gene data show CDR1 as SGHRS and CDR2 as YFSETQ. This CDR3 spans 12 amino acids. The CDR3: CASSPGGNEQFF. In nucleotides, the CDR3 is TGCGCCAGCAGCCCAGGGGGCAATGAGCAGTTCTTC.

This chain connects TRBV5-1 to TRBJ2-7; tentatively, D is TRBD2 (5 bases). V was trimmed by 4 bases and J by 5 bases, leaving 16 bases between them. CDR1 and CDR2 from the germline V gene are SGHRS and YFSETQ. The CDR3 runs to 14 residues. The CDR3 loop is CASSPGQPGNEQYF. DNA of the CDR3: TGCGCCAGCAGCCCGGGTCAGCCGGGGAACGAGCAGTACTTC.

This sequence joins TRBV11-2 and TRBJ2-2, with 11 bases fitting TRBD1. Germline CDR1 and CDR2: SGHAT and FQNNGV. V lost 3 bases and J lost 5; bases outside the gene matches: 8. This CDR3 has 17 amino acids. CDR3 nucleotide sequence: TGTGCCAGCAGCTTGGACAGGGGGCGATTCTTAACCGGGGAGCTGTTTTTT. Translation gives CASSLDRGRFLTGELFF. The variable domain in full, with the rest retrieved from reference TRBV11-2 and TRBJ2-2, is EAGVAQSPRYKIIEKRQSVAFWCNPISGHATLYWYQQILGQGPKLLIQFQNNGVVDDSQLPKDRFSAERLKGVDSTLKIQPAKLEDSAVYLCASSLDRGRFLTGELFFGEGSRLTVL.

The V gene is TRBV5-4, the J gene TRBJ1-3; D remains unclear. The germline gives CDR1 SGHNT, CDR2 YYREEE (reference sequence). The CDR3 runs to 16 residues. The V end was cut by 2 bases, the J end by 0 bases, with 12 bases between. CDR3 DNA sequence: TGTGCCAGCAGCTTATCATCGGGGATCTCTGGAAACACCATATATTTT. Protein product: CASSLSSGISGNTIYF.

J is TRBJ1-4 and V is TRBV27, with TRBD1 matching 7 bases. The length of the CDR3 is 15 residues. CDR1 is MNHEY, CDR2 SMNVEV, per germline (reference sequence). With 3 bases clipped from V and 4 bases from J, the junction kept 5 bases outside the gene matches. The CDR3 spells CASSLLWTGNEKLFF. The DNA for the CDR3 is TGTGCCAGCAGTTTGCTTTGGACAGGTAATGAAAAACTGTTTTTT.

The chain joins TRBV13 to TRBJ1-1; possible D gene TRBD1, 5 bases. This CDR3 comprises 15 residues. V lost 5 bases and J lost 1, with 14 bases in between. Germline values: CDR1 PRHDT, CDR2 FYEKMQ (reference sequence). The CDR3 loop is CASSSRQTPNTEAFF. The CDR3 DNA is TGTGCCAGCAGCAGTAGACAGACCCCGAACACTGAAGCTTTCTTT.

The CDR3 here is CASSTSGGAREQFF. CDR3 in DNA: TGCGCCAGCTCGACTAGCGGGGGGGCCCGTGAGCAGTTCTTC. The genes are TRBV4-3 and TRBJ2-1; TRBD2 matches 14 bases. There are 14 residues in the CDR3. With 8 bases clipped from V and 9 bases from J, the junction kept 6 bases outside the gene matches. Germline V lookup: CDR1 LGHNA, CDR2 YSLEER.

This clone was counted a single time. This chain connects TRBV5-8 to TRBJ2-7; D perhaps matches TRBD2 (5 bases). The CDR3 consists of 14 residues. In germline, CDR1 is SGHTS, CDR2 YDEGEE. V was clipped by 3 bases and J by 2 bases, with 12 bases between them. CDR3 protein: CASSSRGPTYEQYF. CDR3 DNA sequence: TGTGCCAGCAGCTCCCGGGGTCCGACCTACGAGCAGTACTTC. Complete variable domain (other parts from reference TRBV5-8 and TRBJ2-7): EAGVTQSPTHLIKTRGQQATLRCSPISGHTSVYWYQQALGLGLQFLLWYDEGEERNRGNFPPRFSGRQFPNYSSELNVNALELEDSALYLCASSSRGPTYEQYFGPGTRLTVT.

V gene TRBV23-1 combines with J gene TRBJ2-7; D may be TRBD2 (6 bases). TRBV23-1 is given ORF status, its function remaining uncertain. Trimming took 3 bases from V and 7 from J, leaving 22 bases between them. The CDR3 sequence is 16 residues long. CDR3 in DNA: TGCGCCAGCAGTCACCCGACACGAGTTAGCGCGGGGGAGCAGTACGTC. Translation gives CASSHPTRVSAGEQYV.

This sequence joins TRBV20-1 and TRBJ2-3, with D unresolved. CDR3 length: 11 residues. V lost 4 bases and J lost 6, with 8 bases in between. CDR1 is DFQATT, CDR2 SNEGSKA, per germline (reference sequence). CDR3 region: CSAITVDTQYF. In nucleotides, the CDR3 is TGCAGTGCTATTACGGTGGATACGCAGTATTTT.